This TCR beta chain was captured by sequencing in a study of post-analysis software for immune sequencing data. Study in general: The courses of disease that were included comprised relapsing-remitting, secondary progressive and progressive-relapsing multiple sclerosis.

Study results and caveats: F measure grouped same-batch samples tightly together. The study found significantly lower normalized Chao1 diversity in multiple sclerosis patients than in controls. TRBV segments more frequent in patients than in controls numbered roughly 5 and included TRBV5-6, TRBV5-1 and TRBV20-1.

This clonotype was picked up a small number of times. What it recognizes is unknown. The TCR beta cDNA libraries carried unique molecular identifiers. Yield was some 540,000 cDNA molecules from about 1 to 10 million T cells. From the PCR reads, TCRdb called clonotypes with MiXCR, one entry per CDR3 protein. In the table there are some 890,000 distinct CDR3 sequences, roughly 50% of which are singletons. CDR3 length equals 14 residues. Germline CDR1 MDHEN, CDR2 SYDVKM. The junction had 4 bases not matched to a gene; V was cut back by 4 bases and J by 6 bases. The TCR originated in a girl between 5 and 17 years old with multiple sclerosis. The sample taken for sequencing was blood. V usage is TRBV28 and J usage is TRBJ2-3; 10 bases agree with TRBD1. CDR3 sequence: CASSWTGGEDTQYF. Written as DNA, the CDR3 is TGTGCCAGCAGTTGGACAGGGGGGGAGGATACGCAGTATTTT.